The T cell receptor (beta chain) under discussion was sequenced for a study of CD8+CD57+ T cells in acquired aplastic anemia (dated by TCRdb to between 2018 and 2020). Broadly, across the study: Extracted DNA from sorted CD4+ and CD8+ cells averaged 3.2 ug, ranging from about 0.17 to 27.4 ug. CD8+CD57+ expansion was defined as frequency above the mean frequency observed in healthy subjects.

Summary of the overall study and its limitations: Although 25 to 30 CD8+ CDR3 sequences were shared by patients and controls, these sequences appeared highly expressed in patients and within the immunodominant clones of patients. Between patients and healthy controls, no significant difference in CD8+ Simpson's diversity was found (P=0.060).

A remark on this clonotype: The clone's antigen remains unknown. No base quality information exists; no much larger clone differs at one position.

Profiling of TCR beta VDJ combinations and CDR3 sequences used genomic DNA as the template. TCR repertoire sequencing was run on an Illumina HiSeq 2000. As for how the authors treated the data: TRBV/TRBJ rearrangement plots, CDR3 size and DJ length profiles, and Simpson's diversity index were used to assess repertoires. Whichever DNA sequence was most abundant in the deep sequencing data was defined as the immunodominant clone. CDR3 amino acid sequences were checked for sharing across subjects and were also compared against the VDJdb database and published repertoires. The public reads were quality trimmed at Q25 with fastp and then assembled into clones with MiXCR by TCRdb, keeping productive beta chains. Duplicate CDR3 protein sequences are folded into a single record with the most common DNA and genes. The V and J calls, along with clone size, are taken from TCRdb and not from the paper's own processing. This sample has 200,000 to 250,000 distinct CDR3 sequences in its table, and more than 55% of those were observed once. The ten most abundant clones make up about 60% of the sample.

The patients picked for sequencing were ones in whom flow cytometry had shown an expansion of CD8+CD57+ cells. Every patient had a diagnosis of severe acquired aplastic anemia based on International Study of Aplastic Anemia and Agranulocytosis and Camitta criteria. Patients had received no therapy at the time of blood sampling. The study deep-sequenced TCR repertoires of sorted CD4+ and CD8+ blood T cells from severe aplastic anemia patients and healthy subjects. Patients were enrolled in the USA under clinicaltrials.gov protocols 00001620, 01623167, 00001397, 00071045, 00081523 and 00961064. Ficoll-Paque density gradient centrifugation was used to isolate peripheral blood mononuclear cells. Before DNA was extracted, CD4+ and CD8+ T cells were sorted using either FACS or magnetic beads. Unmatched junction bases come to 12, with V trimmed by 3 bases and J by 3 bases. CDR1 and CDR2 were assigned from the germline V gene as ENHRY and SYGVKD. The CDR3 covers 17 residues, taking in both the cysteine and the phenylalanine. Only the CDR3 DNA stays, 51 bases, in frame from base 1.

The receptor was derived from a human donor with aplastic anemia. Sequencing was performed on sorted CD4+, CD8+, or CD8+CD57+ T cells (not recorded which) from PBMCs. This chain is built from TRBV10-3 and TRBJ2-3, with TRBD1 matching 7 junction bases. The CDR3 has the sequence CAISDGVGQLLTDTQYF. Read as DNA, the sequence is TGTGCCATCAGTGATGGTGTGGGACAGCTCCTTACAGATACGCAGTATTTT.